These 5 T cell receptor beta chains originate from one sample sequenced in a study of T cell changes during pregnancy in multiple sclerosis. Sequencing used immunoSEQ multiplex PCR; TCRdb keeps in-frame clones, though not all of them. The sample comprises 65,000 to 80,000 clones, 90% to 95% of which are singletons, and roughly 1% rests with the top ten. The sample here was peripheral blood, taken in the first trimester of pregnancy. Receptor source: a female donor with multiple sclerosis, enrolled in a pregnancy study.

The gene calls are TRBV4-3 and TRBJ1-6; 10 nucleotides agree with TRBD1. The V and J ends lost 2 bases and 8 bases, in that order; junction bases with no gene match: 3. The germline gives CDR1 LGHNA, CDR2 YSLEER. This CDR3 has 15 residues. The CDR3 loop is CASSQKDRGYSPLHF. The DNA of the CDR3 is TGCGCCAGCAGCCAAAAGGACAGGGGGTATTCACCCCTCCACTTT.

The chain has TRBV19 and TRBJ2-4; maybe TRBD2 (6 bases). The CDR3 has 12 amino acids. Germline CDR1 LNHDA, CDR2 SQIVND (reference sequence). Trimming stripped 7 bases from V and 6 bases from J, with 10 bases between. The CDR3, as DNA: TGTGCCAGTACAGGGACTTTAAACATTCAGTACTTC. Its translation is CASTGTLNIQYF.

V is TRBV5-1 and J is TRBJ2-3; tentative D call: TRBD2 (6 bases). Germline values: CDR1 SGHRS, CDR2 YFSETQ. V was clipped by 0 bases and J by 0 bases, with 11 bases between them. This CDR3 contains 16 residues. CDR3 sequence reads: CASSLAGTSSTDTQYF. The CDR3, as DNA: TGCGCCAGCAGCTTGGCCGGGACTTCCAGCACAGATACGCAGTATTTT.

The CDR3 protein is CASSRTSGGLYEQYF. Written as DNA, the CDR3 is TGTGCCAGCTCACGGACTAGCGGGGGTCTCTACGAGCAGTACTTC. The chain has TRBV18 and TRBJ2-7; 13 nucleotides align to TRBD2. Germline V gives CDR1 KGHSH, CDR2 LQKENI. Trimming cost V 4 bases and J 3 bases; bases outside gene matches: 3. The CDR3 extends over 15 amino acids.

V is TRBV12-5 and J is TRBJ2-4; D may be TRBD1 (6 bases). Germline CDR1 reads LGHNT; CDR2 reads FRNRAP. Trimming removed 7 bases at V and 0 bases at J, with 16 bases between. The CDR3 runs to 16 residues. In DNA, the CDR3 is TGTGCTAGTGCCCCCGACAGGACTCTAGCCAAAAACATTCAGTACTTC. Amino acids: CASAPDRTLAKNIQYF.